This section outlines one TCR beta chain sequence together with its context. MiXCR, applied by TCRdb to the RACE reads, yields one record per CDR3 protein. The sample carries approximately 84,000 distinct CDR3 sequences, 9.5% to 13% recorded once. Time point in this sample: patch test 2, 6 weeks after DPC sensitization. Treatment here: therapeutic diphenylcyclopropenone sensitization with weekly scalp DPC. The entry originates in a study of human T cells and chemical hapten exposure. The material was whole blood, obtained in connection with sensitization to the hapten diphenylcyclopropenone (DPC). The TCR was taken from a young man with alopecia areata. Some clones in this sample may be carry-over from other donors' samples.

Here the CDR3 reads CASSYFTGGGRQDEKLFF. The DNA for the CDR3 is TGTGCCAGCAGTTACTTTACAGGCGGGGGCCGACAGGATGAAAAACTGTTTTTT. The chain has TRBV6-6 and TRBJ1-4; tentatively, D is TRBD1 (6 bases). Trimming stripped 1 base from V and 6 bases from J, with 21 bases between. This CDR3 has 18 residues. Germline V gene sequence: CDR1 MNHNY, CDR2 SVGAGI (reference sequence).